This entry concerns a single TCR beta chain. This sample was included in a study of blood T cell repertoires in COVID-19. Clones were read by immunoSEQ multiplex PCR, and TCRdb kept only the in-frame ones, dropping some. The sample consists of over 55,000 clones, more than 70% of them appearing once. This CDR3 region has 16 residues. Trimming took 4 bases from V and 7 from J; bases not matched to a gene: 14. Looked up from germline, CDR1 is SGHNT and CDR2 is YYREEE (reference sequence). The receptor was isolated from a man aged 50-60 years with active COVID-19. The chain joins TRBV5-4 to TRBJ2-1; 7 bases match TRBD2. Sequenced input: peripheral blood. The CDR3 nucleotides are TGTGCCAGCAGCGTAGGAAGCGGGGCAACATTAAATGAGCAGTTCTTC. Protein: CASSVGSGATLNEQFF.